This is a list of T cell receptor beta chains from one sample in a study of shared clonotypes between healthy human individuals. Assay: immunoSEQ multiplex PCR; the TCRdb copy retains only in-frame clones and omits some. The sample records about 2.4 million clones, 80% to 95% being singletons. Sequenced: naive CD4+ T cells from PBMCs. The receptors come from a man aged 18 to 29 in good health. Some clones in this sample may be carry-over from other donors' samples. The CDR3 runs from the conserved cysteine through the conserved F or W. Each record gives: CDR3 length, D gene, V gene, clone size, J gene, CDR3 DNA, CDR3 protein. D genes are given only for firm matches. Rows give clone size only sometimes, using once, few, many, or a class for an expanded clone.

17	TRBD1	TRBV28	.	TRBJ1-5	TGTGCCAGCACCACGGGGGGACAGATTTATAGCAATCAGCCCCAGCATTTT	CASTTGGQIYSNQPQHF
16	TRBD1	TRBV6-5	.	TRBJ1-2	TGTGCCAGCAGTTACACCTACAGGGGAACCATTTATGGCTACACCTTC	CASSYTYRGTIYGYTF
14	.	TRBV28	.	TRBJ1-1	TGTGCCAGCAGTTTACGGACGGTAAACACTGAAGCTTTCTTT	CASSLRTVNTEAFF
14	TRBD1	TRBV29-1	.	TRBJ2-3	TGCAGCGTTAGTCACAGGGGGACAGCAGATACGCAGTATTTT	CSVSHRGTADTQYF
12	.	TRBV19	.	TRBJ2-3	TGTGCCAGTACTATGGAGGGACTCCCTCGCCAATTT	CASTMEGLPRQF
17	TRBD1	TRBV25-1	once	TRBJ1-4	TGTGCCAGCAGTGAAGAGGGCAGGGGGCGCGGGTTTGAAAAACTGTTTTTT	CASSEEGRGRGFEKLFF
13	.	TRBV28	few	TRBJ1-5	TGTGCCAGCAGTTTGAGTTTGGCTCAGCCCCAGCATTTT	CASSLSLAQPQHF
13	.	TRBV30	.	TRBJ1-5	TGTGCCTGGAGTCCCGATAGCAATCAGCCCCAGCATTTT	CAWSPDSNQPQHF
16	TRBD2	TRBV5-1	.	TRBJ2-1	TGCGCCAGCAGCCCGCCGGGTAGCGGGGATTACAATGAGCAGTTCTTC	CASSPPGSGDYNEQFF
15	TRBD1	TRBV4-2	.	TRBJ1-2	TGTGCCAGCAGCCAGGACAGGACAGGGAAAGGTGGCTACACCTTC	CASSQDRTGKGGYTF
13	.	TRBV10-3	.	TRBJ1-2	TGTGCCATCAGTGAGTCGAGGGAGTATGGCTACACCTTC	CAISESREYGYTF
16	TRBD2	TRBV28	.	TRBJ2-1	TGTGCCAGCAGGCAAGGACTAGCGGGAGCTCCCAATGAGCAGTTCTTC	CASRQGLAGAPNEQFF
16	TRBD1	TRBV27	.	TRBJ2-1	TGTGCCAGCAGTTCCGGGACAGCCCACCACTACAATGAGCAGTTCTTC	CASSSGTAHHYNEQFF
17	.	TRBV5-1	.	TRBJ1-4	TGCGCCAGCAGCAGATTCACACCAACTGCAACTAATGAAAAACTGTTTTTT	CASSRFTPTATNEKLFF
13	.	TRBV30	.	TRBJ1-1	TGTGCCTGGATGCAGTCAGTGAACACTGAAGCTTTCTTT	CAWMQSVNTEAFF
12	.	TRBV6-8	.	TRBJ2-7	TGTGCCAAAAGGGGGGCTAGCTACGAGCAGTACTTC	CAKRGASYEQYF
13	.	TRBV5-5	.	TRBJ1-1	TGTGCCAGCAGCCGGGGATCGAACACTGAAGCTTTCTTT	CASSRGSNTEAFF
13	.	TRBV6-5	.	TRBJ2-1	TGTGCCAGCAGAGCATTCTCCTACAATGAGCAGTTCTTC	CASRAFSYNEQFF
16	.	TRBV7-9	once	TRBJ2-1	TGTGCCAGCAGCTTAGCTTTCCGGGAGTCTCGGGATGAGCAGTTCTTC	CASSLAFRESRDEQFF